A selection of T cell receptor beta chains follows, all from one sample in a study of graft-versus-host responses after intestinal transplantation. These TCRs' antigens remain unknown. Some clones are missing from TCRdb's copy, which holds only in-frame ones; the method was immunoSEQ multiplex PCR. Here the sample spans some 120,000 clones, 85% to 95% being singletons. The sequences come from unstimulated CD8+ T cells sorted from spleen or lymph node cells, collected before transplant. The origin of the receptors is a human donor who was the organ donor for an intestinal transplant. Both conserved end residues are part of each CDR3. A D gene is named only where the DNA matches it firmly. Clone size is stated in some rows and not others, as once, few, many or a class when expanded.

v_gene	abundance	j_gene	d_gene	CDR3aa	CDR3nt
TRBV30	-	TRBJ2-7	TRBD2	CAWSFRLAGQGAEQYF	TGTGCCTGGAGCTTTCGCTTAGCGGGTCAAGGCGCCGAGCAGTACTTC
TRBV4-1	-	TRBJ1-1	-	CASSHFLGEAFF	TGCGCCAGCAGCCATTTCCTAGGCGAAGCTTTCTTT
TRBV30	once	TRBJ2-1	TRBD2	CAWSRLAGAVNEQFF	TGTGCCTGGAGTAGACTAGCGGGAGCAGTTAATGAGCAGTTCTTC
TRBV4-2	few	TRBJ1-1	-	CASSQDFIESTEAFF	TGTGCCAGCAGCCAAGACTTCATCGAGTCCACTGAAGCTTTCTTT
TRBV15	-	TRBJ2-7	-	CATRASGTLFNPYEQYF	TGTGCCACCCGGGCGTCGGGAACACTATTTAACCCCTACGAGCAGTACTTC
TRBV29-1	-	TRBJ2-2	TRBD2	CSVTRLAGVTGELFF	TGCAGCGTTACACGACTAGCGGGAGTGACCGGGGAGCTGTTTTTT
TRBV6-1	once	TRBJ2-7	TRBD1	CASSQGQPYEQYF	TGTGCCAGCAGTCAGGGACAGCCCTACGAGCAGTACTTC
TRBV6-6	few	TRBJ1-2	TRBD1	CASRLTGGGDGYTF	TGTGCCAGCAGATTGACAGGGGGCGGGGATGGCTACACCTTC
TRBV30	-	TRBJ1-5	-	CAWSRGFGNQPQHF	TGTGCCTGGAGTCGGGGATTTGGCAATCAGCCCCAGCATTTT
TRBV10-3	-	TRBJ2-1	TRBD2	CAISVASGRAGYNEQFF	TGTGCCATCAGTGTGGCTAGCGGGAGGGCCGGATACAATGAGCAGTTCTTC
TRBV19	-	TRBJ2-1	TRBD2	CASSHVRGTSAYNEQFF	TGTGCCAGTAGTCACGTGCGGGGGACTAGCGCTTACAATGAGCAGTTCTTC
TRBV5-5	-	TRBJ2-7	TRBD2	CASSTHLADSYEQYF	TGTGCCAGCAGCACCCATCTAGCGGATAGCTACGAGCAGTACTTC
TRBV30	-	TRBJ2-1	TRBD2	CAWEPGLAQNNEQFF	TGTGCCTGGGAACCGGGACTAGCCCAGAACAATGAGCAGTTCTTC
TRBV18	-	TRBJ1-2	-	CASSPMGLRLPNYGYTF	TGTGCCAGCTCACCCATGGGTCTGCGACTACCCAACTATGGCTACACCTTC
TRBV2	-	TRBJ2-7	TRBD1	CASRGTGLYEQYF	TGTGCCAGCAGGGGGACAGGGCTGTACGAGCAGTACTTC
TRBV10-3	few	TRBJ2-3	-	CAISESGDTQYF	TGTGCCATCAGTGAGTCAGGGGATACGCAGTATTTT
TRBV10-3	few	TRBJ1-1	-	CAIRGDTEAFF	TGTGCCATCAGAGGGGACACTGAAGCTTTCTTT
TRBV11-2	-	TRBJ2-7	-	CASSQLAQTPYEQYF	TGTGCCAGCAGCCAATTAGCACAGACCCCCTACGAGCAGTACTTC
TRBV19	-	TRBJ1-1	-	CASSIWGRATEAFF	TGTGCCAGTAGTATATGGGGAAGGGCCACTGAAGCTTTCTTT
TRBV7-6	-	TRBJ2-3	-	CASSFHPASTDTQYF	TGTGCCAGCAGCTTTCACCCGGCTAGCACAGATACGCAGTATTTT
TRBV2	-	TRBJ1-1	TRBD1	CASISTQDRAGEAFF	TGTGCCAGCATTTCGACCCAAGACAGGGCCGGTGAAGCTTTCTTT
TRBV29-1	-	TRBJ2-7	-	CSVEDPTGSYEQYF	TGCAGCGTTGAAGATCCCACAGGGTCCTACGAGCAGTACTTC
TRBV18	-	TRBJ2-1	TRBD2	CASSPISGRAYNEQFF	TGTGCCAGCTCACCCATCAGCGGGAGGGCCTACAATGAGCAGTTCTTC
TRBV9	-	TRBJ2-7	-	CASSVGGSTYEQYF	TGTGCCAGCAGCGTAGGAGGATCCACCTACGAGCAGTACTTC
TRBV5-5	-	TRBJ2-7	-	CASSLVPYEQYF	TGTGCCAGCAGCTTGGTCCCCTACGAGCAGTACTTC
TRBV29-1	-	TRBJ1-1	-	CSGLGSPNTEAFF	TGCAGCGGTCTGGGCAGTCCGAACACTGAAGCTTTCTTT
TRBV27	-	TRBJ2-4	TRBD2	CASSFAAGVDKNIQYF	TGTGCCAGCAGTTTCGCAGCGGGAGTAGACAAAAACATTCAGTACTTC
TRBV6-5	-	TRBJ2-5	-	CASSSGGETQYF	TGTGCCAGCAGTTCAGGGGGGGAGACCCAGTACTTC
TRBV12-5	few	TRBJ2-1	-	CASGPGANEQFF	TGTGCTAGTGGTCCCGGAGCCAATGAGCAGTTCTTC
TRBV7-2	once	TRBJ2-7	-	CASSPSAYEQYF	TGTGCCAGCAGCCCTTCCGCGTACGAGCAGTACTTC
TRBV27	-	TRBJ2-7	TRBD2	CARVLAGISYEQYF	TGTGCCCGTGTACTAGCGGGCATATCCTACGAGCAGTACTTC
TRBV11-2	-	TRBJ2-1	-	CASSLGGEQFF	TGTGCCAGCAGCTTAGGGGGTGAGCAGTTCTTC
TRBV28	-	TRBJ2-1	-	CASSLNLQVSSYNEQFF	TGTGCCAGCAGTTTGAACCTTCAGGTGAGCTCCTACAATGAGCAGTTCTTC
TRBV28	once	TRBJ2-7	TRBD1	CATLGTDSYEQYF	TGTGCCACCCTGGGGACAGATTCTTACGAGCAGTACTTC
TRBV7-9	-	TRBJ2-2	-	CASSLLSSDTGELFF	TGTGCCAGCAGCTTATTAAGCTCCGACACCGGGGAGCTGTTTTTT
TRBV5-6	-	TRBJ1-1	-	CASSLSENTEAFF	TGTGCCAGCAGCTTGTCCGAAAACACTGAAGCTTTCTTT
TRBV7-2	-	TRBJ1-3	-	CASSLAGSGNTIYF	TGTGCCAGCAGCTTAGCGGGGTCTGGAAACACCATATATTTT
TRBV4-3	-	TRBJ2-5	-	CASSQDLDQETQYF	TGCGCCAGCAGCCAAGATCTTGACCAAGAGACCCAGTACTTC
TRBV14	-	TRBJ2-7	TRBD2	CASSQWGLAGARYEQYF	TGTGCCAGCAGCCAGTGGGGGCTAGCGGGAGCTCGATACGAGCAGTACTTC
TRBV5-1	-	TRBJ1-1	-	CASSFMRGYGNTEAFF	TGCGCCAGCAGCTTCATGAGGGGGTACGGGAACACTGAAGCTTTCTTT
TRBV9	-	TRBJ1-1	-	CASSVEGDTEAFF	TGTGCCAGCAGCGTAGAAGGGGACACTGAAGCTTTCTTT
TRBV6-5	-	TRBJ2-5	TRBD2	CASSSGMGGETQYF	TGTGCCAGCAGTTCCGGGATGGGGGGGGAGACCCAGTACTTC
TRBV4-1	-	TRBJ2-1	TRBD2	CASTRTSGRNEQFF	TGCGCCAGCACCCGGACTAGCGGGAGGAATGAGCAGTTCTTC
TRBV6-6	once	TRBJ1-2	-	CASKLPGNYGYTF	TGTGCCAGCAAACTACCGGGAAACTATGGCTACACCTTC
TRBV19	-	TRBJ2-7	-	CASSTGVLSYEQYF	TGTGCCAGTAGTACCGGGGTGTTGTCCTACGAGCAGTACTTC
TRBV6-4	-	TRBJ1-6	TRBD1	CASSDGTGGSPLHF	TGTGCCAGCAGTGACGGGACAGGGGGCTCACCCCTCCACTTT
TRBV7-9	-	TRBJ2-1	TRBD1	CASSEFGRQGLNEQFF	TGTGCCAGCAGCGAGTTTGGGAGACAGGGCCTCAATGAGCAGTTCTTC
TRBV9	once	TRBJ2-2	TRBD1	CASSVTRADGTAPNTGELFF	TGTGCCAGCAGCGTCACTAGGGCCGACGGGACAGCCCCGAACACCGGGGAGCTGTTTTTT
TRBV19	-	TRBJ1-1	TRBD1	CASRGGTENTEAFF	TGTGCCAGTAGGGGGGGGACAGAGAACACTGAAGCTTTCTTT
TRBV5-7	-	TRBJ1-4	-	CASSFSPTNEKLFF	TGTGCCAGCAGCTTCTCCCCAACTAATGAAAAACTGTTTTTT
TRBV4-1	few	TRBJ2-7	TRBD2	CASSQLAGAGEQYF	TGCGCCAGCAGCCAACTAGCGGGAGCGGGGGAGCAGTACTTC
TRBV27	-	TRBJ1-1	-	CASSFGVGTEAFF	TGTGCCAGCAGTTTCGGGGTTGGCACTGAAGCTTTCTTT
TRBV19	-	TRBJ1-1	-	CASSIPNTEAFF	TGTGCCAGTAGTATACCAAACACTGAAGCTTTCTTT